This T cell receptor beta chain derives from a study of siplizumab effects on memory and regulatory T cells. Findings and caveats of the study: Naive T cells were seen as more diverse than memory cells and as major alloresponse contributors.

This CDR3 spans 14 amino acids. Germline V gene sequence: CDR1 SGHTA, CDR2 FQGNSA. With respect to this clone: No antigen is known for it. Compared with germline, one end of the junction differs, possibly owing to a read error.

Measured with immunoSEQ multiplex PCR; TCRdb has only the in-frame clones, and not every one. The data show tens of thousands of clones, with 70% to 90% seen just once and 0.2% to 0.3% held by the top ten. The chain uses TRBV7-2 and TRBJ2-1; no clear D. The sequenced material came from naive CD4+ T cells sorted from blood. The TCR sequence derives from a human donor in good health. CDR3 sequence: CASSLRGSNNEQFF. The CDR3 DNA sequence: TGTGCCAGCAGCTTACGCGGCTCCAACAATGAGCAGTTCTTC. The complete variable domain, with remaining parts taken from reference TRBV7-2 and TRBJ2-1, reads GAGVSQSPSNKVTEKGKDVELRCDPISGHTALYWYRQSLGQGLEFLIYFQGNSAPDKSGLPSDRFSAERTGGSVSTLTIQRTQQEDSAVYLCASSLRGSNNEQFFGPGTRLTVL.